These 2 T cell receptor beta chains were all obtained from the same sample, sequenced in a study of T cell changes during pregnancy in multiple sclerosis (dated by TCRdb to 2018 to 2020). Library preparation used the immunoSEQ multiplex PCR assay. Here the immuneACCESS table is served through TCRdb, limited to in-frame sequences with V and J called. Missing clones are a known gap in these copies; in checked studies unresolved V genes cover under half, and the rest lacks a known reason. The sample yields roughly 40,000 clones; around 90% were counted once. The top ten hold 13% of the sample. Material: CD8+ T cells from peripheral blood mononuclear cells, obtained in the first trimester of pregnancy. The receptors come from a female donor with multiple sclerosis, enrolled in a pregnancy study.

CDR3 in amino acids: CAWSLDRLPNNEQFF. In nucleotides, the CDR3 is TGTGCCTGGAGTCTTGACAGGCTGCCCAACAATGAGCAGTTCTTC. V usage is TRBV30 and J usage is TRBJ2-1; perhaps TRBD1 as D (6 bases). CDR3 size: 15 residues. V was trimmed by 2 bases and J by 5 bases, leaving 16 bases between them. The germline CDR1 and CDR2 sequences are GTSNPN and SVGIG (reference sequence). Full variable domain (outside the CDR3, taken from reference TRBV30 and TRBJ2-1): SQTIHQWPATLVQPVGSPLSLECTVEGTSNPNLYWYRQAAGRGLQLLFYSVGIGQISSEVPQNLSASRPQDRQFILSSKKLLLSDSGFYLCAWSLDRLPNNEQFFGPGTRLTVL.

The V gene is TRBV21-1, the J gene TRBJ2-1; TRBD2 is the table's D call, not checked against the DNA. TRBV21-1 is a pseudogene. This CDR3 region has 17 residues. CDR3 sequence reads: CASSKVDGGAPYNEQFF. CDR3 coding DNA: TGTGCCAGCAGCAAAGTGGACGGCGGGGCCCCATACAATGAGCAGTTCTTC.